The next 9 T cell receptor beta chains were all read from a single sample in a study of cytomegalovirus exposure and HLA in healthy donors. 13 Jbeta primers and 60 Vbeta primers were used for the PCR. Assay used: immunoSEQ multiplex PCR; TCRdb lists only in-frame clones, some missing. Of some 110,000 clones listed, about 80% are singletons. What was sequenced was PBMCs. The receptors come from a man in his forties in good health and CMV-seropositive.

The rearrangement uses TRBV10-3 and TRBJ1-1; 7 bases match TRBD1. CDR3 length: 17 residues. V shed 0 bases and J 4 bases; nucleotides not matched to a gene: 11. CDR1 is ENHRY, CDR2 SYGVKD, per germline. The CDR3 sequence is CAISESTGLHVGTEAFF. Written as DNA, the CDR3 is TGTGCCATCAGTGAGTCGACAGGGTTGCATGTGGGCACTGAAGCTTTCTTT.

V usage is TRBV14 and J usage is TRBJ1-2; a weak D match, TRBD1 (6 bases). The germline CDR1 and CDR2 sequences are SGHDN and FVKESK. The CDR3 sequence is 16 residues long. V was trimmed by 0 bases and J by 3 bases, leaving 14 bases between them. The CDR3 sequence is CASSQDRRGFDYGYTF. In DNA, the CDR3 is TGTGCCAGCAGCCAAGATCGAAGGGGGTTTGACTATGGCTACACCTTC.

The V call is TRBV7-2, the J call TRBJ2-7; D not resolved. Looked up from germline, CDR1 is SGHTA and CDR2 is FQGNSA. Trimming took 2 bases from V and 5 from J, leaving 10 bases between them. CDR3 size: 13 residues. The CDR3 loop is CASSLFQADEQYF. The CDR3 nucleotides read TGTGCCAGCAGCTTATTCCAGGCCGACGAGCAGTACTTC.

The rearrangement uses TRBV7-3 and TRBJ2-1; D perhaps matches TRBD2 (5 bases). With 6 bases removed from V and 0 bases from J, the gap between germline ends came to 12 bases. CDR1 is SGHTA and CDR2 is FQGTGA in the germline V gene. The CDR3 has 15 amino acids. In nucleotides, the CDR3 is TGTGCCAGCAGGTCGGCGGGTCTCTCCTACAATGAGCAGTTCTTC. This translates into CASRSAGLSYNEQFF.

The rearrangement uses TRBV11-2 and TRBJ2-7; TRBD2 might be the D (7 bases). CDR3 length: 15 residues. In germline, CDR1 is SGHAT, CDR2 FQNNGV. V gave up 0 bases and J gave up 3 bases, with 12 bases separating them. The CDR3 spells CASSLERGGDYEQYF. In DNA, the CDR3 is TGTGCCAGCAGCTTAGAAAGGGGGGGGGACTACGAGCAGTACTTC.

The genes are TRBV7-2 and TRBJ2-7; 9 bases fit TRBD2. V dropped 8 bases and J dropped 5; count of bases not matched to a gene: 7. Germline V gene lookup returns CDR1 SGHTA and CDR2 FQGNSA. This CDR3 has 13 residues. CDR3 region: CASRSPSGNEQYF. The CDR3 DNA reads as TGTGCCAGCCGGAGCCCTAGCGGGAACGAGCAGTACTTC.

J is TRBJ2-7 and V is TRBV27, with 8 bases identical to TRBD1. CDR1 is MNHEY and CDR2 is SMNVEV in the germline V gene (reference sequence). The CDR3 totals 13 residues. V lost 7 bases to trimming and J lost 5 bases; unmatched junction nucleotides: 7. The CDR3 sequence: CASKKTGVHEQYF. CDR3 nucleotide sequence: TGTGCCAGCAAAAAGACAGGGGTTCACGAGCAGTACTTC.

The V call is TRBV5-4, the J call TRBJ2-7, with TRBD2 matching over 7 bases. CDR3 length: 14 residues. J gave up 1 base and V 0 bases, and 1 base lay outside the gene matches. Per germline, CDR1 SGHNT and CDR2 YYREEE (reference sequence). The DNA for the CDR3 is TGTGCCAGCAGCTTGGTGGGGGGGTCCTACGAGCAGTACTTC. Protein sequence: CASSLVGGSYEQYF.

This clone has only one observation. V usage is TRBV5-1 and J usage is TRBJ2-7; 7 bases line up with TRBD1. CDR3 length: 15 amino acids. Germline CDR1 is SGHRS and CDR2 is YFSETQ. Germline trimming cut 7 bases from V and 2 bases from J; bases unmatched to any gene: 12. The CDR3 region has the DNA TGCGCCAGCGGATCCCCGGGACAGTCCACCTACGAGCAGTACTTC. Its protein product is CASGSPGQSTYEQYF.